These 23 T cell receptor beta chains originate from one sample sequenced in a study of tumor and adjacent non-tumor tissue in lung cancer. This sample's RNA came from whole unsorted tissue. This non-tumor lung sample came from over 3 cm beyond the tumor edge. The library came from three nested PCR rounds adapted from ARM-PCR protocols. From the multiplex PCR reads, TCRdb called clonotypes with MiXCR, one entry per CDR3 protein. This table holds 98,000 or so distinct CDR3 sequences, 80% found once. The sample comprised distant non-tumor lung tissue. These TCRs come from a man aged 55 to 70 with small cell lung cancer.

Details on this clonotype: One junction end disagrees with the germline gene, perhaps due to a read error. This rearrangement joins TRBV4-2 to TRBJ2-6; D might be TRBD1 (5 bases). Germline V gene lookup returns CDR1 LGHNA and CDR2 YNFKEQ. This CDR3 has 15 amino acids. CDR3 region: CASSRANSGANILTF. The DNA for the CDR3 is TGTGCCAGCAGCCGGGCCAACTCTGGGGCCAACATCCTGACTTTC.

With regard to this clonotype: A read error may produce the germline difference seen at one junction end. V and J are TRBV29-1 and TRBJ2-1; TRBD1 matches 10 bases. This CDR3 region has 13 residues. The germline V gene encodes CDR1 SQVTM and CDR2 ANQGSEA. The CDR3: CSVAGTGDNEQLF. For the CDR3, the DNA is TGCAGCGTTGCGGGGACAGGGGACAATGAGCAACTCTTC.

Comment on this clonotype: One end of the junction does not line up with germline, which may come from a read error. The gene calls are TRBV6-5 and TRBJ2-7, with D possibly TRBD2 on 6 matching bases. This CDR3 has 14 amino acids. Germline CDR1 reads MNHEY; CDR2 reads SVGAGI. CDR3 DNA: TGTGCTAGCAGTTCGGAGGGCAGCTCCTACAAGCAGTACTTC. Amino acid sequence: CASSSEGSSYKQYF.

The table lists this clonotype with many counts. The V call is TRBV29-1, the J call TRBJ1-3; D remains unclear. V lost 3 bases and J 4 bases, leaving 7 bases between the germline ends. Germline CDR1 is SQVTM and CDR2 is ANQGSEA. The CDR3 is made up of 12 amino acids. For the CDR3, the DNA is TGCAGCGTTGATCAGAGGGGAAACACCATATATTTT. This encodes CSVDQRGNTIYF.

This clonotype was counted many times. This rearrangement joins TRBV5-1 to TRBJ2-2; 7 bases map to TRBD2. The CDR3 is 16 amino acids. Per germline, CDR1 SGHRS and CDR2 YFSETQ. The junction had 8 bases not matched to a gene; V was cut back by 0 bases and J by 6 bases. Here the CDR3 reads CASSLAGLAAAGELFF. CDR3 nucleotide sequence: TGCGCCAGCAGCTTGGCTGGCCTAGCGGCAGCCGGGGAGCTGTTTTTT.

This clonotype has a single count. CDR3 in amino acids: CASSFDRVAIEQFF. The CDR3 DNA sequence: TGCGCCAGCAGCTTTGATAGGGTTGCCATTGAGCAGTTCTTC. The rearrangement uses TRBV5-1 and TRBJ2-1; no clear D gene. Per the germline V gene, CDR1 is SGHRS and CDR2 is YFSETQ. CDR3 length equals 14 residues. V was trimmed by 2 bases and J by 9 bases, leaving 15 bases between them.

The rearrangement links TRBV4-1 to TRBJ2-1, with D unresolved. CDR3 length equals 15 residues. Deletions cut 4 bases from V and 10 bases from J, with 20 bases between. CDR1 is MGHRA, CDR2 YSYEKL, per germline. CDR3 nucleotide sequence: TGCGCCAGCAGCCCTCGTGGTAGCACCTTGATGGAGCAGTTCTTC. Amino acid sequence: CASSPRGSTLMEQFF.

To note about this clonotype: This is likely a read error, given that the CDR3 carries no conserved phenylalanine or tryptophan at its end. The DNA is omitted, as the CDR3 cannot be located on it reliably, and the CDR3 follows TCRdb's listing. The rearrangement links TRBV4-2 to TRBJ2-2. Ends included, the CDR3 has 16 residues. Germline CDR1 and CDR2: LGHNA and YNFKEQ. This chain's CDR3 is CASSQDPRANTGELFY.

About this clonotype: At one boundary the junction diverges from the germline segment, which might be a read error. The DNA of the CDR3 is TGTGCCAACAGCTTAGTGGAGCTGGCCATGACCAATGAGCAGTTCTTC. It translates to CANSLVELAMTNEQFF. The gene calls are TRBV11-2 and TRBJ2-1, with D unclear. Germline V gene lookup returns CDR1 SGHAT and CDR2 FQNNGV. This CDR3 has 16 residues. Complete variable domain (other parts from reference TRBV11-2 and TRBJ2-1): EAGVAQSPRYKIIEKRQSVAFWCNPISGHATLYWYQQILGQGPKLLIQFQNNGVVDDSQLPKDRFSAERLKGVDSTLKIQPAKLEDSAVYLCANSLVELAMTNEQFFGPGTRLTVL.

Concerning this clonotype: One junction end does not reproduce the germline sequence, and a read error may be involved. This sequence joins TRBV7-9 and TRBJ2-5, with 7 bases that match TRBD1. The CDR3 covers 12 residues. Germline CDR1 is SEHNR and CDR2 is FQNEAQ (reference sequence). The CDR3 nucleotides read TGTGTCAGCGGCGACAGGGTAGAGACCCAGTACTTC. This encodes CVSGDRVETQYF. Filled out from reference TRBV7-9 and TRBJ2-5, the complete variable domain reads DTGVSQNPRHKITKRGQNVTFRCDPISEHNRLYWYRQTLGQGPEFLTYFQNEAQLEKSRLLSDRFSAERPKGSFSTLEIQRTEQGDSAMYLCVSGDRVETQYFGPGTRLLVL.

As concerns this clonotype: Likely a read error: the CDR3 ends without its conserved phenylalanine or tryptophan. The chain couples TRBV11-2 to TRBJ1-6; TRBD1 is a possible D gene (5 bases). Looked up from germline, CDR1 is SGHAT and CDR2 is FQNNGV. The CDR3 consists of 15 residues. The chain's CDR3 is CASSLETRGNSPLHS. CDR3 nucleotides: TGTGCCAGTAGCTTAGAGACAAGGGGAAATTCACCCCTCCACTCT.

A remark on this clonotype: A read error may produce the germline difference seen at one junction end. The CDR3 region has the DNA TGTGCCAGCAGTTACGAGGGATTAACCGGGGAGCCGTTTTTT. This translates into CASSYEGLTGEPFF. The chain joins TRBV6-5 to TRBJ2-2; D possibly corresponds to TRBD2 (5 bases). Germline V gives CDR1 MNHEY, CDR2 SVGAGI. CDR3 size: 14 residues.

The table lists this clonotype with a count of one. At one end the junction does not follow the germline gene, possibly because of a read error. The CDR3: CGSRKTGRNNEQFF. CDR3 in DNA: TGTGGCAGCAGGAAGACAGGGAGGAACAATGAGCAGTTCTTC. This sequence joins TRBV6-5 and TRBJ2-1; a possible D gene is TRBD1 (7 bases). This CDR3 is built from 14 residues. CDR1 is MNHEY and CDR2 is SVGAGI in the germline V gene.

This rearrangement joins TRBV6-6 to TRBJ2-7; D not resolved. V lost 8 bases and J lost 6, with 17 bases in between. The CDR3 sequence is 13 residues long. Germline V gene sequence: CDR1 MNHNY, CDR2 SVGAGI (reference sequence). The DNA of the CDR3 is TGTGCCAGCGGAATGGGGTCGATACTCGAGCAGTACGTC. Its protein is CASGMGSILEQYV.

This chain uses TRBV12-3 or TRBV12-4 with TRBJ2-1; perhaps TRBD2 as D (5 bases). V lost 1 base and J lost 9, with 16 bases in between. The CDR3 totals 15 residues. The CDR3 DNA reads TGTGCCAGCAGTTTAGTCTCAGTTATAGGAGGTGAGCAGTTCTTC. Translating gives CASSLVSVIGGEQFF.

This clonotype was recorded at least ten times. This chain links TRBV6-6 with TRBJ1-1; the D is unclear. The CDR3 contains 15 residues. Germline-derived CDR1 and CDR2 are MNHNY and SVGAGI (reference sequence). Deletions cut 2 bases from V and 0 bases from J, with 10 bases between. In DNA form, the CDR3 reads TGTGCCAGCAGTTACACCCGGGCACTGAACACTGAAGCTTTCTTT. Translated: CASSYTRALNTEAFF.

Turning to this clonotype: One junction end disagrees with the germline gene, perhaps due to a read error. The chain employs TRBV11-3 and TRBJ1-1; D is unresolved. The CDR3 has 14 amino acids. Per the germline V gene, CDR1 is SGHNT and CDR2 is YENEEA. The CDR3 sequence is CASSLRWMNTEALF. DNA of the CDR3: TGTGCCAGCAGCCTGCGGTGGATGAACACTGAAGCTCTCTTT.

At least ten counts were recorded for this clonotype. V is TRBV29-1 and J is TRBJ1-1; 9 bases agree with TRBD1. CDR3 length: 13 amino acids. CDR1 and CDR2 from the germline V gene are SQVTM and ANQGSEA. Unmatched junction bases numbered 9, after V lost 8 bases and J lost 5 bases. CDR3 sequence reads: CSLGTGRGTEAFF. The CDR3 nucleotides are TGCAGCCTCGGGACAGGGAGAGGGACTGAAGCTTTCTTT.

This clonotype is medium-sized in the sample. This chain connects TRBV6-5 to TRBJ1-4; 8 nucleotides align to TRBD1. Germline V CDR1 and CDR2: MNHEY, SVGAGI. The ends lost 6 bases at V and 8 bases at J; junction bases unmatched: 14. The CDR3 is made up of 16 amino acids. This chain's CDR3 is CASRSATGTGEEKLFF. The CDR3, as DNA: TGTGCCAGCAGGTCCGCAACCGGGACAGGAGAAGAAAAACTGTTTTTT.

This chain joins TRBV6-1 and TRBJ2-3; possible D gene TRBD1, 7 bases. Germline V lookup: CDR1 MNHNS, CDR2 SASEGT. Trimming took off 3 bases at V and 8 bases at J, with 15 bases between the two ends. The CDR3 has 14 amino acids. The CDR3 nucleotides read TGTGCCAGCAGTGACAGGGGGGATGTTGTTACGCAGTATTTT. Residues: CASSDRGDVVTQYF.

The chain recombines TRBV4-1 with TRBJ2-4; tentatively, D is TRBD2 (7 bases). Between the trimmed V and J ends, which lost 3 bases and 3 bases, there was a span of 12 bases. The length of the CDR3 is 15 residues. The germline gives CDR1 MGHRA, CDR2 YSYEKL. The CDR3 reads CASSHNREGKNIQYF. The CDR3 coding sequence is TGCGCCAGCAGCCATAACAGGGAGGGCAAAAACATTCAGTACTTC.

The rearrangement joins TRBV4-1 to TRBJ1-2, with D unclear. Trimming took off 6 bases at V and 5 bases at J, with 22 bases between the two ends. CDR1 and CDR2 from the germline V gene are MGHRA and YSYEKL. CDR3 length: 16 residues. CDR3 nucleotides: TGCGCCAGCAGGTATCAAGTGGTATATGGCCCATATGGCTACACCTTC. Translation: CASRYQVVYGPYGYTF.

In nucleotides, the CDR3 is TGTGCCGGCTGCTCAGAATCGAAGACTAGCGGGAGTGGTAATGAGCAGTTCTTC. The encoded protein is CAGCSESKTSGSGNEQFF. The chain has TRBV11-1 and TRBJ2-1; 12 bases match TRBD2. The CDR3 contains 18 residues. The ends lost 11 bases at V and 7 bases at J; junction bases unmatched: 21. The germline CDR1 and CDR2 sequences are SGHAT and FQDESV (reference sequence).